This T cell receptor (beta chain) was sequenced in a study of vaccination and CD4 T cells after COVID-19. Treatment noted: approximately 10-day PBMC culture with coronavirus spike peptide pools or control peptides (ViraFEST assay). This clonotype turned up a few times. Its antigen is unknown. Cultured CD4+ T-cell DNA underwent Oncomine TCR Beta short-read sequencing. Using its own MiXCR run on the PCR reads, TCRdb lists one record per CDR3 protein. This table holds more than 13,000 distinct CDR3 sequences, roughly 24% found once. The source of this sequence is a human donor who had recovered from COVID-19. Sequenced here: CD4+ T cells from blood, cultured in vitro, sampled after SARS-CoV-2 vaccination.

For the CDR3, the DNA is TGTGCCAGCAGTGACCGCCAGCCCCCCTATGGCTACACCTTC. As protein: CASSDRQPPYGYTF. The chain combines TRBV2 with TRBJ1-2; D is unresolved. Germline CDR1 is SNHLY and CDR2 is FYNNEI. The CDR3 extends over 14 amino acids. V lost 3 bases to trimming and J lost 4 bases, with 12 bases between them.